This T cell receptor (beta chain) was captured by sequencing in a study of identical twins. TCRdb itself ran the 5' RACE reads through MiXCR, one entry per CDR3 protein. The table lists 700,000 or so distinct CDR3 sequences, about 20% of them singletons. This clonotype appeared a single time. Germline V gene lookup returns CDR1 SGHVS and CDR2 FQNEAQ. The CDR3 consists of 15 residues. With 0 bases removed from V and 0 bases from J, the gap between germline ends came to 9 bases. These sequences were also reported in another study, on T cells expressing NK-cell markers.

Sequenced: PBMCs. This TCR derives from a woman aged 18-35 years in good health. The J gene is TRBJ2-7, the V gene TRBV7-8; no reliable D call. CDR3 bases: TGTGCCAGCAGCTTAGCGTCGCGGTCCTCCTACGAGCAGTACTTC. Translating gives CASSLASRSSYEQYF.